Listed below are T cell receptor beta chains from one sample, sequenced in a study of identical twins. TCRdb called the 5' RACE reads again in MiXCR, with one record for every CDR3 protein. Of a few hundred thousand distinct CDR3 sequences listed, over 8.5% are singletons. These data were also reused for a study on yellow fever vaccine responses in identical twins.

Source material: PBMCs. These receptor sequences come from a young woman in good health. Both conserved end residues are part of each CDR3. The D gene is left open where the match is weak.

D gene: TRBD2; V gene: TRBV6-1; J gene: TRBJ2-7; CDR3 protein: CASSGTSGATYEQYF
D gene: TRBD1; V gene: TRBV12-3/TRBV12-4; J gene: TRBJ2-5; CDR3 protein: CASSWGDRDQETQYF
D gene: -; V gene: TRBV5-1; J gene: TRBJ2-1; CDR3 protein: CASSFVDNEQFF
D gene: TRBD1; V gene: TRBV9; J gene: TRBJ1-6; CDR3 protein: CASSVTRDRYNSPLHF
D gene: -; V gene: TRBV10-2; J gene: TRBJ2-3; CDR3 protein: CASSDASDTDTQYF
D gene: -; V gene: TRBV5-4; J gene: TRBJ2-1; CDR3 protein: CASSWPGTVSYNEQFF
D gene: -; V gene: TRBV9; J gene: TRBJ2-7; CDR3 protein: CASSVGATNSYEQYF
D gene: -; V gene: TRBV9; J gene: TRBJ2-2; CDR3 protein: CASSVGWPNTGELFF
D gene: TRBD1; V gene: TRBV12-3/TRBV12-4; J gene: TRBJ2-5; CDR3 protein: CASSLDRQGGQETQYF
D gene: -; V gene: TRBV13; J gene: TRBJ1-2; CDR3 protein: CASSLEVQYGYTF
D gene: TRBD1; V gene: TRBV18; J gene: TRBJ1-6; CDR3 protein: CASEQGANSPLHF
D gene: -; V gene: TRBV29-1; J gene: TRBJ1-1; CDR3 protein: CSGQVLNTEAFF
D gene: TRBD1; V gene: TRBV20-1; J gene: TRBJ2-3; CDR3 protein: CSAGTGNTDTQYF
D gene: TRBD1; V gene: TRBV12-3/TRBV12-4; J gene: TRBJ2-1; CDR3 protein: CASSLVTGTGLNNEQFF
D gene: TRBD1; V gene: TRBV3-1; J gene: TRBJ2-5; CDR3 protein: CASSQLNRGPSWAQYF
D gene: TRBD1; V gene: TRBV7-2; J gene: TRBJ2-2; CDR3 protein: CASSLRQGVAGELFF
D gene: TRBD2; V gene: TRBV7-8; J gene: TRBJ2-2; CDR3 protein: CASSFELADLRTGELFF
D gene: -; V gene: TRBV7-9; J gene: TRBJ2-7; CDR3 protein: CASSSPRELEQYF
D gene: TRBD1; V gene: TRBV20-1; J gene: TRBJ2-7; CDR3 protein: CSAEGRDRYEQYF
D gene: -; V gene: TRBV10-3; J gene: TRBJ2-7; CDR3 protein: CAISEISYEQYF
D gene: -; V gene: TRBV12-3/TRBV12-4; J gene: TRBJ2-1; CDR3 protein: CASSSARGSSYNEQFF
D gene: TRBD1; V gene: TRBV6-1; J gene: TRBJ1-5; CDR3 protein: CASSEATGGNQPQHF
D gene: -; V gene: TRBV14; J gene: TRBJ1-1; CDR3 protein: CASSQMTGGWTEAFF
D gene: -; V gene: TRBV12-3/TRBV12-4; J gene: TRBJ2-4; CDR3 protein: CASSQQLAKNIQYF
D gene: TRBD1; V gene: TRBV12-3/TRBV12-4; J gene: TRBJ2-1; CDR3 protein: CASSFLIGDRAYNEQFF
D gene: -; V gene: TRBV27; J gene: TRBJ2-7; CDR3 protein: CASSLFRGTSNYEQYF
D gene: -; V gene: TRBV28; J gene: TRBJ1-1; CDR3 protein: CASSPVWVNTEAFF
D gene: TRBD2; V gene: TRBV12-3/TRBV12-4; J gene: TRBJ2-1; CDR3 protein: CASSLGVSGLYDEQFF
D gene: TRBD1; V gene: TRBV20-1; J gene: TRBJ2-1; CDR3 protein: CSARRDSSYNEQFF
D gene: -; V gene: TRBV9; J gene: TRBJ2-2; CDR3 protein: CASSVDLGVGTGELFF
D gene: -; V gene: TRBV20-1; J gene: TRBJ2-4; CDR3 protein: CSADGTALAKNIQYF
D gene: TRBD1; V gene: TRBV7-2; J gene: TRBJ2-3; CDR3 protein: CASSLEWTGRGDTQYF
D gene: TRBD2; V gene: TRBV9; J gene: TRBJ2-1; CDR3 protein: CASTTGGAGDEQFF
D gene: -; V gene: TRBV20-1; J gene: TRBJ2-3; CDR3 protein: CSARGGTSTDTQYF
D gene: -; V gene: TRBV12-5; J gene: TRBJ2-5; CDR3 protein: CASGLTGETQYF
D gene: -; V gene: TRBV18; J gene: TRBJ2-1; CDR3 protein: CASSPAGYNEQFF
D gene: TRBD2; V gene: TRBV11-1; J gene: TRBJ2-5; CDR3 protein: CASSSRLAGGPYQETQYF
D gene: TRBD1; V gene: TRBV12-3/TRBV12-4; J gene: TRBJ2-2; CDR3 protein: CASRVTGAGELFF
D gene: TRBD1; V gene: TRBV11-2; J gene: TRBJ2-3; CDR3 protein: CASSYYRTGGGTDTQYF
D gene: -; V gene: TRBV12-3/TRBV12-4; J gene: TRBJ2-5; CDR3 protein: CASSSPGARETQYF
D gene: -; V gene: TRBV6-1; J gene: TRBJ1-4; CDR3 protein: CASSEGGDGEKLFF
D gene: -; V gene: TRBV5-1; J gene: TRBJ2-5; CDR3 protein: CASSLGEGMYQETQYF
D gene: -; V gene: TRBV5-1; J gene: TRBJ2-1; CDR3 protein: CASSNLIRGRMDEQFF
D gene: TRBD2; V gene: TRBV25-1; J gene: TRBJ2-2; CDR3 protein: CASSEFTSGRLGELFF
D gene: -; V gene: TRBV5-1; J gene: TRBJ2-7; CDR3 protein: CASSWTFETAPREQYF
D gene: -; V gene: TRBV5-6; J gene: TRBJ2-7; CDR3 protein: CASSSDLSTTYEQYF
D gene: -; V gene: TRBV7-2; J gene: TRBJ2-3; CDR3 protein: CASSWGIGVRDTQYF
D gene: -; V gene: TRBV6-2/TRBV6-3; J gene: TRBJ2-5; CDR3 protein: CASSRALGETQYF
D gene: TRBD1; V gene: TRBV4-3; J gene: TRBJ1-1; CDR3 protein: CASSLDRTGWGTEAFF
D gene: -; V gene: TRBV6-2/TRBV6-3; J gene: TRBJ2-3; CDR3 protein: CASSYSLTGDSTDTQYF
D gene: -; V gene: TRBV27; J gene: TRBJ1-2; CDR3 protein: CASSNSGEDGYTF
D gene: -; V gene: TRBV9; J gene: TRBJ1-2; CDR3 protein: CASNGGYGYTF
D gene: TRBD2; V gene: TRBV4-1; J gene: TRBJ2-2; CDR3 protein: CASSQGGRAYANTGELFF
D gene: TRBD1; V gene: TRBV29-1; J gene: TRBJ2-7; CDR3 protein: CSVEQGAGYEQYF
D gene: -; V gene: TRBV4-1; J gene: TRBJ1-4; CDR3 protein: CASSQIQSNEKLFF
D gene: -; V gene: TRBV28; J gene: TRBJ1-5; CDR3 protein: CASSPSQPQHF
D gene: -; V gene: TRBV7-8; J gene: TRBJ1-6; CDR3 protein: CASSPVLGDSPLHF
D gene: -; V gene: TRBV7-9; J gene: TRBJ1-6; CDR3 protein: CVSSPPGGIGSPLHF
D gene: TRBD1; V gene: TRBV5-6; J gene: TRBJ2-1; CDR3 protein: CASTLGAPGRGFYNEQFF
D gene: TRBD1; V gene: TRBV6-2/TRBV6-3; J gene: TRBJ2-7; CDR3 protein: CASSRGQEYYEQYF